These 20 T cell receptor beta chains share one sample of origin, sequenced in a study of blood T cell repertoires in COVID-19. Clones were read by immunoSEQ multiplex PCR, and TCRdb kept only the in-frame ones, dropping some. The sample lists some 270,000 clones, around 85% seen once, with 9.5% to 11% in the top ten. Material for sequencing was peripheral blood. The receptors were sampled from a woman aged 70-85 years with acute or convalescent COVID-19.

The V call is TRBV7-2, the J call TRBJ2-2; a weak D match, TRBD2 (7 bases). The CDR3 covers 14 residues. V lost 5 bases to trimming and J lost 9 bases, with 16 bases between them. Per the germline V gene, CDR1 is SGHTA and CDR2 is FQGNSA. The CDR3 loop reads CASSPQGGGRELFF. CDR3 DNA: TGTGCCAGCAGCCCCCAGGGAGGGGGAAGGGAGCTGTTTTTT.

J is TRBJ2-7 and V is TRBV2, with 10 nucleotides matching TRBD1. CDR3 size: 14 residues. The V gene's germline CDR1 is SNHLY and CDR2 FYNNEI. V gave up 8 bases and J gave up 2 bases; unmatched junction bases: 6. In nucleotides, the CDR3 is TGTGCCAGCCGGGGGGGGACAGGGGCCTACGAGCAGTACTTC. This translates into CASRGGTGAYEQYF.

The count of this clone is one. The CDR3 DNA reads as TGCGCCAGCAGCCAAGCCGACGCCGGGTCAGATGGCTACACCTTC. Translated, it gives CASSQADAGSDGYTF. This chain joins TRBV4-1 and TRBJ1-2; D ambiguous. The CDR3 is made up of 15 amino acids. Germline V gene lookup returns CDR1 MGHRA and CDR2 YSYEKL. The ends were cut back, 1 base at V and 6 bases at J, with 15 bases in the middle.

The CDR3 region is CASSESGQGVDGYTF. The CDR3 DNA reads TGCGCCAGCAGTGAGTCGGGGCAGGGGGTCGATGGCTACACCTTC. The V call is TRBV10-1, the J call TRBJ1-2, with 7 positions matching TRBD1. The CDR3 covers 15 residues. Germline CDR1 reads WNHNN; CDR2 reads SYGVQD (reference sequence). The J segment lost 6 bases and the V segment lost 0 bases, leaving 7 bases of the junction unmatched.

The chain uses TRBV12-3 or TRBV12-4 and TRBJ2-1; D perhaps matches TRBD1 (5 bases). Trimming stripped 5 bases from V and 10 bases from J, with 15 bases between. This CDR3 has 13 residues. The chain's CDR3 is CASSPITSGEQFF. DNA for the CDR3: TGTGCCAGCAGTCCTATTACCTCAGGGGAGCAGTTCTTC.

J is TRBJ2-3 and V is TRBV19; D is ambiguous. Looked up from germline, CDR1 is LNHDA and CDR2 is SQIVND (reference sequence). Trimming removed 6 bases from V and 3 bases from J, with 10 bases in between. The CDR3 is 13 amino acids. The CDR3, as DNA: TGTGCCAGTAGCAACCTAGGTACAGATACGCAGTATTTT. Translation gives CASSNLGTDTQYF.

V usage is TRBV10-3 and J usage is TRBJ1-4; 9 positions match TRBD1. J gave up 4 bases and V 9 bases, and 18 bases lay outside the gene matches. The germline V gene has CDR1 ENHRY and CDR2 SYGVKD. CDR3 length: 18 residues. CDR3 sequence: CAISPDRGLREGNEKLFF. Written as DNA, the CDR3 is TGTGCCATAAGTCCGGACAGGGGTCTGCGAGAGGGTAATGAAAAACTGTTTTTT.

This sequence joins TRBV11-2 and TRBJ1-1; maybe TRBD1 (6 bases). Germline V gives CDR1 SGHAT, CDR2 FQNNGV. V lost 5 bases and J 3 bases, leaving 10 bases between the germline ends. The CDR3 has 13 residues. This CDR3 reads CASSQGWDTEAFF. The CDR3 DNA reads as TGTGCCAGCAGCCAGGGGTGGGACACTGAAGCTTTCTTT.

The CDR3 loop is CASSPGQGVSPLHF. The CDR3 coding sequence is TGTGCCAGCAGCCCGGGACAGGGGGTTTCACCCCTCCACTTT. The gene calls are TRBV3-1 (or the pseudogene TRBV3-2) and TRBJ1-6, with TRBD1 matching 11 bases. CDR1 and CDR2 (germline): LGHDT, YNNKEL (reference sequence). V was clipped by 4 bases and J by 9 bases; unmatched bases: 2. CDR3 length equals 14 residues.

J is TRBJ2-5 and V is TRBV2; D may be TRBD2 (6 bases). The CDR3 is 15 residues long. From germline, CDR1 is SNHLY and CDR2 FYNNEI. Trimming took off 3 bases at V and 5 bases at J, with 16 bases between the two ends. Here the CDR3 reads CASSEAGWATETQYF. CDR3 DNA sequence: TGTGCCAGCAGTGAGGCGGGGTGGGCGACGGAGACCCAGTACTTC.

This chain connects TRBV4-2 to TRBJ2-7; 12 nucleotides match TRBD1. Germline values: CDR1 LGHNA, CDR2 YNFKEQ. J lost 5 bases, V lost 5 bases, and 10 bases had no gene match. This CDR3 has 16 amino acids. The chain's CDR3 is CASSTIRGTGGHEQYF. DNA of the CDR3: TGTGCCAGCAGCACAATTCGTGGGACAGGGGGCCACGAGCAGTACTTC.

This clone has just one count. The rearrangement uses TRBV10-3 and TRBJ1-1, with D hard to call. Germline CDR1 ENHRY, CDR2 SYGVKD. There are 13 residues in the CDR3. The V end was cut by 2 bases, the J end by 8 bases, with 12 bases between. In DNA form, the CDR3 reads TGTGCCATCAGTGAGAGGAGCCCGGGGGAAGCTTTCTTT. Amino acid sequence: CAISERSPGEAFF.

The V gene is TRBV5-1, the J gene TRBJ2-2, with TRBD1 matching 10 bases. This CDR3 comprises 15 residues. The V segment lost 6 bases and the J segment 3 bases; nucleotides outside the gene matches: 5. The germline V gene encodes CDR1 SGHRS and CDR2 YFSETQ. CDR3 sequence reads: CASTTGTGDTGELFF. For the CDR3, the DNA is TGCGCCAGCACTACCGGGACAGGGGACACCGGGGAGCTGTTTTTT.

V and J are TRBV10-2 and TRBJ1-6; 8 positions agree with TRBD1. The germline V gene has CDR1 WSHSY and CDR2 SAAADI. The CDR3 runs to 14 residues. V was pared by 5 bases and J by 7 bases, with 4 bases of the junction left unmatched. The CDR3 spells CASSPGQENSPLHF. In nucleotides, the CDR3 is TGCGCCAGCAGTCCGGGACAGGAAAATTCACCCCTCCACTTT.

This sequence joins TRBV10-2 and TRBJ1-6; tentatively, D is TRBD1 (6 bases). CDR1 WSHSY and CDR2 SAAADI come from the germline V gene. CDR3 size: 14 residues. V was trimmed by 8 bases and J by 8 bases, leaving 16 bases between them. The CDR3 spells CASGEGVPYSPLHF. CDR3 nucleotide sequence: TGCGCCAGCGGGGAGGGGGTCCCTTATTCACCCCTCCACTTT.

This clone came up a few times. Other DNA sequences in this specimen translate into the identical CDR3. The chain joins TRBV19 to TRBJ2-2; D ambiguous. Looked up from germline, CDR1 is LNHDA and CDR2 is SQIVND (reference sequence). The CDR3 runs to 16 residues. The V and J ends lost 3 bases and 2 bases respectively, with 13 bases between them. The DNA of the CDR3 is TGTGCCAGTAGTATCCTTGGAGCAGCTAACACCGGGGAGCTGTTTTTT. Its protein product is CASSILGAANTGELFF. Full variable domain (rest looked up from reference TRBV19 and TRBJ2-2): DGGITQSPKYLFRKEGQNVTLSCEQNLNHDAMYWYRQDPGQGLRLIYYSQIVNDFQKGDIAEGYSVSREKKESFPLTVTSAQKNPTAFYLCASSILGAANTGELFFGEGSRLTVL.

The V call is TRBV10-3, the J call TRBJ2-3, with a tentative D call TRBD2 (5 bases). The germline V gene has CDR1 ENHRY and CDR2 SYGVKD. This CDR3 is built from 13 residues. V shed 6 bases and J shed 3 bases, with 10 bases lying between them. The CDR3 spells CAISRAGTDTQYF. The CDR3 nucleotides read TGTGCCATCAGCCGGGCGGGTACAGATACGCAGTATTTT.

This clone occurred once. V gene TRBV2 combines with J gene TRBJ2-1; unclear D gene. CDR1 is SNHLY, CDR2 FYNNEI, per germline. The germline V and J ends were trimmed by 5 bases and 5 bases, with 4 bases remaining between them. The length of the CDR3 is 11 residues. CDR3 loop: CASSLDNEQFF. DNA for the CDR3: TGTGCCAGCAGTCTCGACAATGAGCAGTTCTTC.

The CDR3 spells CAISGGRETSGAGGYTF. Written as DNA, the CDR3 is TGTGCCATCAGTGGTGGGCGGGAGACCTCAGGAGCAGGGGGCTACACCTTC. The chain uses TRBV10-3 and TRBJ1-2, with D possibly TRBD1 on 5 matching bases. The germline V and J ends were trimmed by 4 bases and 8 bases, with 26 bases remaining between them. The CDR3 totals 17 residues. Germline loops: CDR1 ENHRY, CDR2 SYGVKD.

The chain employs TRBV15 and TRBJ2-1; 7 bases line up with TRBD1. Germline V gene data show CDR1 as LNHNV and CDR2 as YYDKDF (reference sequence). The CDR3 consists of 15 residues. V dropped 2 bases and J dropped 1; count of bases not matched to a gene: 2. The CDR3 reads CATSRTGASYNEQFF. DNA for the CDR3: TGTGCCACCAGCAGAACAGGGGCGTCCTACAATGAGCAGTTCTTC.